This T cell receptor beta chain was sequenced during a study of Graves' ophthalmopathy and Graves' hyperthyroidism (dated by TCRdb to the late 2010s). Looking at the study overall: Peripheral blood was collected at initial diagnosis, prior to any treatment. The study used signatures of the TCR beta repertoire to tell Graves' ophthalmopathy apart from Graves' hyperthyroidism and to predict which patients would progress to ophthalmopathy. In total, 135 blood samples were TCR-sequenced: 43 ophthalmopathy, some 75 hyperthyroidism and about 17 hyperthyroidism-to-ophthalmopathy patients. To explore V-J signatures that distinguish ophthalmopathy from hyperthyroidism, a discovery set of 90 to 100 patients was enrolled, made up of under 50 with ophthalmopathy and around 60 with stable hyperthyroidism. An independent validation cohort comprised some 18 hyperthyroidism patients and 17 patients who later progressed from hyperthyroidism to ophthalmopathy. In roughly 6 hyperthyroidism patients, the T-cell repertoire of thyroid tissue was compared with the T-cell repertoire of blood. Once sampling was done, hyperthyroidism patients were given methimazole at a starting dose of 30 mg daily, while ophthalmopathy patients were given high-dose intravenous methylprednisolone.

TCR beta CDR3 regions were amplified from RNA transcripts for repertoire sequencing. HTBI primers and the Qiagen OneStep RT-PCR kit were used in a first-round RT-PCR, which was followed by a second-round multiplex PCR, size selection and purification. Libraries were sequenced on an Illumina HiSeq2000 using paired-end 100 bp reads. In the source study's methods: SOAPnuke was used to process the reads, removing any read that contained adapters or uncalled bases, had a mean Phred below 15, or lacked an exact match to the constant primer or identifier. COPE v1.2.5 was used to merge the high-quality paired reads. Each unique nucleotide sequence was defined as a clonotype, and clonotypes were aligned to IMGT TRB V, D and J references with MiTCR v1.1. The analysis was limited to V-J combinations with a frequency above 0.0001, which together covered 99.2% of the repertoires. A TCR clonal expansion and chaos score per V-J combination was defined as the ratio of F50 clonal expansion to chaos observed in the TCRdist matrix. Welch's t-statistics and random forest were used to narrow the features down to around 12 V-J combinations, which were then fed into a naive Bayes classifier. Thyroid-blood repertoire similarity was quantified with the Morisita-Horn index. In-frame beta chains were kept once TCRdb had trimmed the public reads at Q25 with fastp and called clones with MiXCR. For every CDR3 protein sequence, its rows merge into one entry that carries the most common genes and DNA. TCRdb's processing, not the study's, gives the V and J calls here. This sample gives roughly 220,000 distinct CDR3 sequences in total; around 50% of them show up just once. The ten biggest clones cover less than 50% of the sample.

Beyond this particular receptor, the publication reports: Most expanded thyroid clonotypes with a frequency above 0.001 also appeared in blood, which suggests that blood repertoires may reflect the immune response in the thyroid. No statistical method was used to set the sample size in advance, and the investigators knew which group each participant was assigned to. In validation, the model predicted ophthalmopathy progression with nearly 71% sensitivity and approximately 75% specificity; roughly eleven predicted patients were CT-confirmed with GO in a median of approximately 6.2 months. In cross-validation, the 13-signature model distinguished ophthalmopathy from stable hyperthyroidism with 85% to 90% sensitivity and about 84% specificity, and in the test set the corresponding values were approximately 79% and 70%.

Ophthalmopathy patients were characterized by moderately to severely active disease, a Clinical Activity Score of at least 3, a NOSPECS grade of at least 4, and a disease duration under 3 months. Anyone with other autoimmune diseases, uncontrolled infections, pregnancy or lactation was excluded from the study. Clinical symptoms, serum thyroxine, TRAb, thyroid ultrasound and orbital computed tomography formed the basis of the diagnosis. Using Ficoll-Paque density gradient centrifugation, PBMCs were isolated from 9.5 to 10 ml of fresh peripheral blood. Total RNA was extracted with Trizol reagent and quality-checked on an Agilent 2100 Bioanalyzer. As to this clonotype: Its target antigen remains unknown. Per-base qualities were not stored, and no clone one base away is much larger.

The specimen was peripheral blood. The receptor's source is an adult man with Graves' ophthalmopathy.

The DNA sequence is TGTGCCAGCAGCAAAACAGGGGGCGTAAACACTGAAGCTTTCTTT. This sequence encodes CASSKTGGVNTEAFF. Here the chain combines TRBV7-6 and TRBJ1-1, with TRBD1 matching 9 junction bases. At the junction V is shortened by 5 bases and J by 2 bases; bases outside the gene matches: 6. From the cysteine through the phenylalanine, the CDR3 covers 15 amino acids. The read is trimmed to its CDR3 DNA, 45 bases read in frame from base 1. The germline V gene provides CDR1 SGHVS and CDR2 FNYEAQ.